This T cell receptor beta chain was captured in a study of CD8+CD57+ T cells in acquired aplastic anemia. As regards this clonotype: Compared with germline, one end of the junction differs, possibly owing to a read error.

TCR beta VDJ and CDR3 were profiled, and genomic DNA was the template. MiXCR, run by TCRdb on the reads, gives a single entry per CDR3 protein. The sample lists hundreds of thousands of distinct CDR3 sequences, 65% to 80% occurring once. The CDR3 sequence is 13 residues long. The germline gives CDR1 SGHTA, CDR2 FQGTGA. The chain employs TRBV7-3 and TRBJ1-6; unclear D gene. Sequencing was done on a sample of sorted CD4+, CD8+, or CD8+CD57+ T cells (not recorded which) from PBMCs. The sequence came from a human donor in good health, serving as a control. The CDR3: CASGLKYDSPLHF. The CDR3 DNA sequence: TGTGCCAGCGGCTTGAAGTATGATTCACCGCTCCATTTC.